These 24 T cell receptor beta chains originate from one sample sequenced in a study of OX40 agonist ivuxolimab in advanced cancers. Produced via immunoSEQ multiplex PCR; TCRdb's table is partial and in-frame only. Of 45,000 to 50,000 clones in the sample, roughly 89% are singletons; the top ten hold less than 40%. The sequencing used CD4+ or CD8+ T cells sorted from blood, collected in a trial of the OX40 agonist ivuxolimab. These receptors came from an adult with an advanced solid tumor such as melanoma, head and neck, liver or kidney cancer.

The chain recombines TRBV5-8 with TRBJ2-7, with D uncertain. The V end was cut by 6 bases, the J end by 2 bases, with 15 bases between. The CDR3 runs to 14 residues. CDR1 is SGHTS, CDR2 YDEGEE, per germline. The CDR3 loop reads CASTLARDPYEQYF. CDR3 coding DNA: TGTGCCAGCACCCTCGCAAGGGATCCCTACGAGCAGTACTTC.

The chain employs TRBV6-5 and TRBJ2-7; 10 nucleotides line up with TRBD1. V gave up 5 bases and J gave up 2 bases; unmatched junction bases: 3. This CDR3 region has 14 residues. The germline V gene has CDR1 MNHEY and CDR2 SVGAGI. CDR3 sequence reads: CASSKGTGAYEQYF. Written as DNA, the CDR3 is TGTGCCAGCAGTAAAGGGACAGGGGCCTACGAGCAGTACTTC.

This clone was detected only once. V gene TRBV4-1 combines with J gene TRBJ1-2; D unclear. This CDR3 has 16 amino acids. Trimming left V 0 bases short and J 4 bases short, with 15 bases between. Germline CDR1 reads MGHRA; CDR2 reads YSYEKL. The CDR3 sequence is CASSQDRTEISYGYTF. CDR3 in DNA: TGCGCCAGCAGCCAAGATAGGACGGAGATTTCCTATGGCTACACCTTC.

This clone was found once. The rearrangement links TRBV7-9 to TRBJ2-7; possibly TRBD1 for D (6 bases). Germline CDR1 is SEHNR and CDR2 is FQNEAQ (reference sequence). CDR3 length equals 15 residues. Trimming removed 3 bases at V and 2 bases at J, with 14 bases between. CDR3 amino acids: CASSFTQGDPYEQYF. DNA for the CDR3: TGTGCCAGCAGCTTCACACAGGGAGACCCCTACGAGCAGTACTTC.

The chain uses TRBV6-5 and TRBJ2-3, with D possibly TRBD2 on 5 matching bases. CDR3 length: 14 amino acids. V lost 2 bases and J lost 4, with 10 bases in between. The germline V gene encodes CDR1 MNHEY and CDR2 SVGAGI. CDR3 loop: CASSYLRVPDTQYF. In DNA form, the CDR3 reads TGTGCCAGCAGTTACCTGAGGGTTCCAGATACGCAGTATTTT.

In its sample, this clone was seen a few times. J is TRBJ2-7 and V is TRBV7-2; D ambiguous. The V gene's germline CDR1 is SGHTA and CDR2 FQGNSA. Between the trimmed V and J ends, which lost 3 bases and 3 bases, there was a span of 9 bases. The CDR3 extends over 13 amino acids. CDR3 DNA: TGTGCCAGCAGCTTTAGGAGTCTCTACGAGCAGTACTTC. Translation: CASSFRSLYEQYF.

V gene TRBV20-1 combines with J gene TRBJ1-1; D is ambiguous. The CDR3 sequence is 10 residues long. V shed 8 bases and J shed 7 bases, with 11 bases lying between them. CDR1 and CDR2 (germline): DFQATT, SNEGSKA (reference sequence). Here the CDR3 DNA reads TGCAGTCCCCAATTGGGTGAAGCTTTCTTT. Its protein product is CSPQLGEAFF.

The chain has TRBV29-1 and TRBJ2-2, with D tentatively TRBD1 or TRBD2 (5 bases each). Germline V CDR1 and CDR2: SQVTM, ANQGSEA. This CDR3 has 11 residues. V was trimmed by 7 bases and J by 7 bases, leaving 10 bases between them. In DNA form, the CDR3 reads TGCAGCGCCAGTGGGGGCGGGGAGCTGTTTTTT. This translates into CSASGGGELFF.

As for this clone: Sequence at one end of the junction differs from germline and may be a read error. The chain is built from TRBV6-1 and TRBJ1-5, with D unresolved. Germline CDR1 reads MNHNS; CDR2 reads SASEGT. This CDR3 has 16 amino acids. The CDR3: CASSEPHRGSNQPQHF. Here the CDR3 DNA reads TGTGCCAGTAGTGAACCTCACAGAGGGTCTAATCAGCCCCAGCATTTT.

The J gene is TRBJ2-1, the V gene TRBV6-1; 9 bases line up with TRBD2. The germline gives CDR1 MNHNS, CDR2 SASEGT. V gave up 6 bases and J gave up 7 bases; unmatched junction bases: 7. The CDR3 is 14 amino acids. CDR3 region: CASRIAGVLNEQFF. Written as DNA, the CDR3 is TGTGCCAGCAGAATAGCGGGAGTGCTTAATGAGCAGTTCTTC.

The chain joins TRBV6-5 to TRBJ1-1; D not certain. V lost 5 bases, J lost 1 base, and 11 bases lay in between. The germline V gene has CDR1 MNHEY and CDR2 SVGAGI. This CDR3 contains 14 residues. CDR3 sequence: CASSLSGRNTEAFF. As DNA, the CDR3 is TGTGCCAGCAGTCTTTCCGGGAGGAACACTGAAGCTTTCTTT.

The chain employs TRBV27 and TRBJ2-7, with D possibly being TRBD2 (6 bases). Deletions cut 0 bases from V and 2 bases from J, with 14 bases between. Germline V gene data show CDR1 as MNHEY and CDR2 as SMNVEV (reference sequence). CDR3 length: 16 residues. CDR3 region: CASSLSFAEGAYEQYF. CDR3 DNA sequence: TGTGCCAGCAGTTTATCTTTCGCGGAGGGCGCCTACGAGCAGTACTTC.

This chain connects TRBV5-1 to TRBJ1-1; D unresolved. Germline values: CDR1 SGHRS, CDR2 YFSETQ. With 1 base removed from V and 0 bases from J, the gap between germline ends came to 13 bases. This CDR3 has 16 residues. The CDR3 sequence is CASSLTAIVMNTEAFF. For the CDR3, the DNA is TGCGCCAGCAGCTTGACCGCTATCGTCATGAACACTGAAGCTTTCTTT.

The CDR3 nucleotides are TGTGCCAGCAGCCAAGTAGGTGAAGCTTTCTTT. As protein: CASSQVGEAFF. The chain links TRBV14 to TRBJ1-1; D gene unclear. Trimming left V 1 base short and J 7 bases short, with 4 bases between. There are 11 residues in the CDR3. The germline V gene has CDR1 SGHDN and CDR2 FVKESK.

The chain couples TRBV28 to TRBJ2-3, with 8 bases matching TRBD2. Germline trimming cut 2 bases from V and 1 base from J; bases unmatched to any gene: 2. Germline V CDR1 and CDR2: MDHEN, SYDVKM. The CDR3 consists of 15 residues. Written as DNA, the CDR3 is TGTGCCAGCAGTTTAGGGACTAGAGGCACAGATACGCAGTATTTT. This gives the protein CASSLGTRGTDTQYF.

The J gene is TRBJ1-2, the V gene TRBV10-3, with 7 bases lining up with TRBD1. Looked up from germline, CDR1 is ENHRY and CDR2 is SYGVKD. V was pared by 0 bases and J by 4 bases, with 8 bases of the junction left unmatched. The CDR3 runs 16 residues. CDR3 bases: TGTGCCATCAGTGAGTCGGCGGCAGGGGGAGTCTATGGCTACACCTTC. Translation gives CAISESAAGGVYGYTF.

This chain joins TRBV5-4 and TRBJ2-1; the match to TRBD2 covers 16 bases. Looked up from germline, CDR1 is SGHNT and CDR2 is YYREEE (reference sequence). The CDR3 runs 18 residues. Trimming took 4 bases from V and 1 from J; bases not matched to a gene: 5. CDR3 region: CASSQGLAGGLSYNEQFF. The CDR3 DNA reads TGTGCCAGCAGCCAGGGACTAGCGGGGGGGTTATCCTACAATGAGCAGTTCTTC.

This chain links TRBV19 with TRBJ2-7; D might be TRBD1 (6 bases). The germline gives CDR1 LNHDA, CDR2 SQIVND (reference sequence). This CDR3 is built from 15 residues. Between the trimmed V and J ends, which lost 3 bases and 1 base, there was a span of 13 bases. The CDR3 is CASSMGDTSSYEQYF. In nucleotides, the CDR3 is TGTGCCAGTAGTATGGGGGACACTTCTTCCTACGAGCAGTACTTC. The entire variable domain, with the rest obtained from reference TRBV19 and TRBJ2-7, is as follows: DGGITQSPKYLFRKEGQNVTLSCEQNLNHDAMYWYRQDPGQGLRLIYYSQIVNDFQKGDIAEGYSVSREKKESFPLTVTSAQKNPTAFYLCASSMGDTSSYEQYFGPGTRLTVT.

The V gene is TRBV27, the J gene TRBJ1-2; possibly TRBD1 for D (6 bases). In germline, CDR1 is MNHEY, CDR2 SMNVEV (reference sequence). The V and J ends lost 5 bases and 5 bases respectively, with 18 bases between them. The CDR3 extends over 15 amino acids. The CDR3 is CASSTRGGRGYGYTF. As DNA, the CDR3 is TGTGCCAGCAGTACCCGGGGGGGGCGGGGATATGGCTACACCTTC.

The chain recombines TRBV5-1 with TRBJ2-3; either TRBD1 or TRBD2 may supply D (5 bases each). Trimming shortened V by 0 bases and J by 4 bases, and 21 bases separated the two germline ends. The CDR3 covers 18 residues. In germline, CDR1 is SGHRS, CDR2 YFSETQ. CDR3 region: CASSLAEGWGIGADTQYF. CDR3 DNA: TGCGCCAGCAGCTTGGCCGAGGGTTGGGGGATCGGGGCAGATACGCAGTATTTT.

This chain uses TRBV27 with TRBJ2-7; possibly TRBD1 for D (5 bases). Between the trimmed V and J ends, which lost 0 bases and 1 base, there was a span of 10 bases. The CDR3 runs to 15 residues. The germline gives CDR1 MNHEY, CDR2 SMNVEV (reference sequence). The CDR3 nucleotides are TGTGCCAGCAGTTTATCCCGAGGACAATCCTACGAGCAGTACTTC. This codes for CASSLSRGQSYEQYF.

The chain has TRBV5-1 and TRBJ2-7; no clear D gene. The CDR3 is 13 amino acids. Per germline, CDR1 SGHRS and CDR2 YFSETQ. V was pared by 5 bases and J by 1 base, with 10 bases between. CDR3 DNA: TGCGCCAGCAGGAAGACTGATTCCTACGAGCAGTACTTC. Its translation: CASRKTDSYEQYF.

The chain links TRBV15 to TRBJ1-5; D perhaps matches TRBD1 (6 bases). Germline CDR1 is LNHNV and CDR2 is YYDKDF (reference sequence). The CDR3 contains 13 residues. The V end lost 4 bases, the J end lost 7 bases, and 11 bases lay between the germline ends. CDR3 region: CATSTNRVQPQHF. DNA of the CDR3: TGTGCCACCAGCACGAACAGGGTCCAGCCCCAGCATTTT.

The rearrangement links TRBV6-1 to TRBJ1-5; D call uncertain. The CDR3 length is 11 residues. The ends were cut back, 5 bases at V and 7 bases at J, with 6 bases in the middle. Germline CDR1 and CDR2: MNHNS and SASEGT. CDR3 bases: TGTGCCAGCAGTTCCAACCAGCCCCAGCATTTT. Translated, it gives CASSSNQPQHF.